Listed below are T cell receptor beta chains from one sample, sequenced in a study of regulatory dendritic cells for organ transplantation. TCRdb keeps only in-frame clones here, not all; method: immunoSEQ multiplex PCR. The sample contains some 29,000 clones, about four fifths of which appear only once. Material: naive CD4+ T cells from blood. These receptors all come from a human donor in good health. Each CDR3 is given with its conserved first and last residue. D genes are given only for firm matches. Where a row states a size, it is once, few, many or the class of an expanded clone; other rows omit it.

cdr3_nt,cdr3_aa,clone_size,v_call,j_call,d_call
TGTGCCAGCAGTGCCGGGACAGGAACTAACTATGGCTACACCTTC,CASSAGTGTNYGYTF,.,TRBV6-6,TRBJ1-2,TRBD1
TGTGCCAGCAGTCCCGGGTCCCGGGTCACTGAAGCTTTCTTT,CASSPGSRVTEAFF,.,TRBV2,TRBJ1-1,.
TGCGCCAGCAGCTTGGCACAGAGCTCCTACAATGAGCAGTTCTTC,CASSLAQSSYNEQFF,once,TRBV5-1,TRBJ2-1,.
TGTGCCAGCAGTCGGACAGGGGGAAGCTCCTACGAGCAGTACTTC,CASSRTGGSSYEQYF,.,TRBV2,TRBJ2-7,TRBD1
TGTGCCAGCTCACCACCGGCAGGGGGCATGGAGACCCAGTACTTC,CASSPPAGGMETQYF,few,TRBV18,TRBJ2-5,TRBD1
TGTGCCAGCAGCGTAGATACAGGTTACTCTGGAAACACCATATATTTT,CASSVDTGYSGNTIYF,once,TRBV9,TRBJ1-3,.
TGTGCCAGCAGTCTAATTCAGGGGACAGGGGGCTACGAGCAGTACTTC,CASSLIQGTGGYEQYF,.,TRBV2,TRBJ2-7,TRBD1
TGTGCCAGCACCACTAGGAGGGAAAAACTGTTTTTT,CASTTRREKLFF,.,TRBV28,TRBJ1-4,.
TGTGCCAGCAGTTGGACTAGCGGGGGGCACAATGAGCAGTTCTTC,CASSWTSGGHNEQFF,.,TRBV27,TRBJ2-1,TRBD2
TGTGCCAGCAGCCGACAGGTCCGGGTCGAGCAGTACTTC,CASSRQVRVEQYF,.,TRBV13,TRBJ2-7,.
TGTGCCAGCAGCCAAAAGCTCGGGAATATGAACACTGAAGCTTTCTTT,CASSQKLGNMNTEAFF,.,TRBV14,TRBJ1-1,.
TGTGCCAGCAGCAGCGGGGGGCCCCCAAATGAGCAGTTCTTC,CASSSGGPPNEQFF,few,TRBV5-4,TRBJ2-1,TRBD2
TGTGCCAGTACCGGGGGACAGGGGTATGGCTACACCTTC,CASTGGQGYGYTF,.,TRBV19,TRBJ1-2,TRBD1
TGTGCCAGCAGTCCCCAGTACGAGCAGTACTTC,CASSPQYEQYF,.,TRBV6-1,TRBJ2-7,.
TGTGCCATCAGTGACAATCCGGCGGCGTCCTACGAGCAGTACTTC,CAISDNPAASYEQYF,few,TRBV10-3,TRBJ2-7,.
TGCGCCAGCAGCCTCAGGGCGGGGAACTATGGCTACACCTTC,CASSLRAGNYGYTF,.,TRBV4-3,TRBJ1-2,.